These 14 T cell receptor beta chains share one sample of origin, sequenced in a study of T cells in Graves' hyperthyroidism and ophthalmopathy. TCR beta CDR3 region amplification was performed from RNA transcripts. Using the HTBI primer set, a first-round RT-PCR was run on the TCR CDR3. From the multiplex PCR reads, TCRdb called clonotypes with MiXCR, one entry per CDR3 protein. The table lists roughly 530,000 distinct CDR3 sequences, 15% to 20% of them singletons. Specimen: blood. The receptors originated from a woman between 18 and 29 years old with Graves' ophthalmopathy.

This clonotype was seen repeatedly, ten times or more. The chain uses TRBV28 and TRBJ1-5; tentatively, D is TRBD1 (6 bases). The CDR3 runs to 15 residues. The germline CDR1 and CDR2 sequences are MDHEN and SYDVKM. V lost 3 bases, J lost 7 bases, and 16 bases lay in between. CDR3 nucleotide sequence: TGTGCCAGCAGTTTCCGGTCCGGGAGGGGGCAGCCCCAGCATTTT. Its protein product is CASSFRSGRGQPQHF.

This clonotype was picked up a small number of times. The V and J genes are TRBV28 and TRBJ2-3; 9 bases are a match to TRBD2. With 6 bases clipped from V and 5 bases from J, the junction kept 12 bases outside the gene matches. This CDR3 is built from 16 residues. From germline, CDR1 is MDHEN and CDR2 SYDVKM. The CDR3 region has the DNA TGTGCCAGCAGCACCCCGGGCGGGGGGGCGGGAGATACGCAGTATTTT. Protein sequence: CASSTPGGGAGDTQYF.

This clonotype was found many times. This chain uses TRBV2 with TRBJ2-1; 12 bases match TRBD2. CDR3 length: 16 amino acids. Per the germline V gene, CDR1 is SNHLY and CDR2 is FYNNEI. The junction had 7 bases not matched to a gene; V was cut back by 3 bases and J by 7 bases. The CDR3 protein is CASSDKLAGGQNEQFF. The CDR3 DNA reads as TGTGCCAGCAGTGACAAACTAGCGGGAGGTCAAAATGAGCAGTTCTTC.

CDR3 in DNA: TGTGCCAGCAGCGAAACAGGGGAAGGCTACACCTTC. It translates to CASSETGEGYTF. V is TRBV7-2 and J is TRBJ1-2; 7 nucleotides align to TRBD1. Trimming took 5 bases from V and 8 from J; bases not matched to a gene: 5. The length of the CDR3 is 12 residues. Germline CDR1 is SGHTA and CDR2 is FQGNSA.

Remarks on this clonotype: A much more abundant neighbour one base away suggests this may be a read error. The rearrangement links TRBV20-1 to TRBJ2-5, with TRBD2 matching 7 bases. The CDR3 contains 13 residues. V lost 5 bases, J lost 7 bases, and 10 bases stayed unmatched. Germline lookup yields CDR1 DFQATT and CDR2 SNEGSKA (reference sequence). The CDR3 protein is CSAYEGGRGTQYF. The CDR3 DNA is TGCAGTGCTTACGAGGGAGGGAGGGGGACCCAGTACTTC.

The chain employs TRBV7-3 and TRBJ2-2; 13 nucleotides line up with TRBD2. The CDR3 has 19 residues. The V gene's germline CDR1 is SGHTA and CDR2 FQGTGA. V dropped 5 bases and J dropped 6; count of bases not matched to a gene: 15. The CDR3 spells CASSPLGGGLAGAPGELFF. The DNA of the CDR3 is TGTGCCAGCAGCCCCCTCGGGGGTGGACTAGCGGGAGCCCCCGGGGAGCTGTTTTTT.

This clonotype was counted many times. This chain connects TRBV11-2 to TRBJ1-6; D is unresolved. The CDR3 loop spans 16 amino acids. Germline V gene sequence: CDR1 SGHAT, CDR2 FQNNGV. The V gene lost 1 base and the J gene lost 7 bases, with 14 bases spanning the gap. CDR3 DNA sequence: TGTGCCAGCAGCTTAGGTTCAGAGATAATGAATTCACCCCTCCACTTT. Its translation: CASSLGSEIMNSPLHF. The full variable domain, its missing parts supplied by reference TRBV11-2 and TRBJ1-6, is EAGVAQSPRYKIIEKRQSVAFWCNPISGHATLYWYQQILGQGPKLLIQFQNNGVVDDSQLPKDRFSAERLKGVDSTLKIQPAKLEDSAVYLCASSLGSEIMNSPLHFGNGTRLTVT.

As regards this clonotype: With a much larger clone just one base away, this may be a read error. The CDR3 end shows no conserved phenylalanine or tryptophan, and so a read error is likely. The chain joins TRBV30 to TRBJ2-2; D gene ambiguous. Germline CDR1 reads GTSNPN; CDR2 reads SVGIG (reference sequence). Trimming took 4 bases from V and 5 from J, leaving 11 bases between them. This CDR3 has 13 amino acids. This CDR3 is CAWTRAGTGELFL. In nucleotides, the CDR3 is TGTGCCTGGACCAGAGCCGGGACCGGGGAGCTGTTTCTT.

CDR3 DNA: TGTGCCAGCAGTTTAATCCCTCGGGGCAGAGGGGACACCGGGGAGCTGTTTTTT. The encoded protein is CASSLIPRGRGDTGELFF. V and J are TRBV12-3 or TRBV12-4 and TRBJ2-2; perhaps D is TRBD1 or TRBD2 (5 bases each). Deletions cut 2 bases from V and 3 bases from J, with 19 bases between. CDR3 length: 18 residues.

This clonotype has at least ten counts. The gene calls are TRBV20-1 and TRBJ2-1, with TRBD2 matching 15 bases. Germline V CDR1 and CDR2: DFQATT, SNEGSKA (reference sequence). The CDR3 length is 15 residues. The V and J ends lost 5 bases and 3 bases, in that order; junction bases with no gene match: 2. CDR3 nucleotides: TGCAGTGCTGTGGGACTAGCGGGGGGCTACAATGAGCAGTTCTTC. Its translation: CSAVGLAGGYNEQFF.

A single count supports this clonotype. The V gene is TRBV2, the J gene TRBJ2-7; D uncertain. Trimming pared 7 bases from V and 0 bases from J, leaving 7 bases between. Germline CDR1 reads SNHLY; CDR2 reads FYNNEI. CDR3 length: 12 residues. CDR3 DNA: TGTGCCAGCAATATAGACTCCTACGAGCAGTACTTC. Protein product: CASNIDSYEQYF.

In this sample, this clonotype turned up many times. The chain is built from TRBV11-1 and TRBJ2-1; 7 bases agree with TRBD1. The CDR3 spans 16 residues. Losses at the gene ends were 7 bases for V and 6 bases for J; bases not matched to a gene: 15. The germline V gene has CDR1 SGHAT and CDR2 FQDESV (reference sequence). Here the CDR3 DNA reads TGTGCCAGCACCTCGTTCGTAACAGGGGCCGGCAATGAGCAGTTCTTC. Its protein is CASTSFVTGAGNEQFF.

V gene TRBV2 combines with J gene TRBJ1-2; 9 bases agree with TRBD1. CDR3 length: 13 residues. The V gene end was trimmed by 7 bases and the J gene end by 3 bases; junction bases not matched to a gene: 3. The germline V gene encodes CDR1 SNHLY and CDR2 FYNNEI. The CDR3 DNA reads TGTGCCAGCAAGGGACAGGGCCACTATGGCTACACCTTC. Its protein product is CASKGQGHYGYTF.

This clonotype showed up many times. The chain is built from TRBV28 and TRBJ2-7, with D possibly matching TRBD2 (6 bases). The CDR3 is 14 residues long. Germline-derived CDR1 and CDR2 are MDHEN and SYDVKM. V lost 3 bases, J lost 6 bases, and 15 bases lay in between. The CDR3 sequence: CASSFRAGGIEQYF. CDR3 DNA sequence: TGTGCCAGCAGTTTTCGGGCAGGAGGGATCGAGCAGTACTTC.